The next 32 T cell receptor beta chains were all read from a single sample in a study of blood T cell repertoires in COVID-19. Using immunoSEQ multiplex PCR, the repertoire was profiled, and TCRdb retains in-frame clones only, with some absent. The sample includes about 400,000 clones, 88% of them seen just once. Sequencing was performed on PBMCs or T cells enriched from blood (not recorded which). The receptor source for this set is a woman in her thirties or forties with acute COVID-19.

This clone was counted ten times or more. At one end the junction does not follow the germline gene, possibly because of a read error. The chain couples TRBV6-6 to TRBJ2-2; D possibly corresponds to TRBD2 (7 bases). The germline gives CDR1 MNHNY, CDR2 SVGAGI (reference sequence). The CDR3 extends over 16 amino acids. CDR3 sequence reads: CASSYSIGTLGGVLFF. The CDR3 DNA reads TGTGCCAGCAGTTACTCGATAGGGACTTTAGGGGGGGTGCTGTTTTTT.

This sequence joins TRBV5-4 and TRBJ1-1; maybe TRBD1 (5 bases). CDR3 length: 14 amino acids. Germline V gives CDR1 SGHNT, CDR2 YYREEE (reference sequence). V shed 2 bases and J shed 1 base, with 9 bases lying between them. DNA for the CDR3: TGTGCCAGCAGCTTAGGAGGGACGAACACTGAAGCTTTCTTT. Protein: CASSLGGTNTEAFF.

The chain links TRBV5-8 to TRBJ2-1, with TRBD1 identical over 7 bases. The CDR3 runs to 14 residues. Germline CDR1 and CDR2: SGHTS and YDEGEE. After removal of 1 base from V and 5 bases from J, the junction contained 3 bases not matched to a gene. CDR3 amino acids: CASSLWGQHNEQFF. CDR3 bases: TGTGCCAGCAGCTTGTGGGGACAGCACAATGAGCAGTTCTTC.

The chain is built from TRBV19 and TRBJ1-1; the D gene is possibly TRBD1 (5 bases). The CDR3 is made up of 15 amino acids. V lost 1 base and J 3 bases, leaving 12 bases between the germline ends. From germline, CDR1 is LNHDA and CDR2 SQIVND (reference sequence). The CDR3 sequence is CASSIAQGGDTEAFF. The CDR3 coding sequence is TGTGCCAGTAGTATAGCCCAGGGAGGGGACACTGAAGCTTTCTTT.

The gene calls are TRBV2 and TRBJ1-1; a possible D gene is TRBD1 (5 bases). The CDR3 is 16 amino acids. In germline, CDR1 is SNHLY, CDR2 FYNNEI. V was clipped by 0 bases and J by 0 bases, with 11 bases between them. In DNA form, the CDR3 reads TGTGCCAGCAGTGAAGCGCACGGGGGAATGAACACTGAAGCTTTCTTT. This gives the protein CASSEAHGGMNTEAFF.

CDR3 sequence reads: CASSLESGFNTEAFF. The CDR3, as DNA: TGCGCCAGCAGCTTGGAGTCGGGATTTAACACTGAAGCTTTCTTT. The V call is TRBV5-1, the J call TRBJ1-1; D gene uncertain. V was cut by 0 bases and J by 2 bases, with 11 bases left in between. The length of the CDR3 is 15 residues. From germline, CDR1 is SGHRS and CDR2 YFSETQ. Variable domain in full (rest from reference TRBV5-1 and TRBJ1-1): KAGVTQTPRYLIKTRGQQVTLSCSPISGHRSVSWYQQTPGQGLQFLFEYFSETQRNKGNFPGRFSGRQFSNSRSEMNVSTLELGDSALYLCASSLESGFNTEAFFGQGTRLTVV.

The CDR3 sequence: CASSAAGLAFF. The CDR3 DNA follows: TGTGCCAGTAGCGCTGCAGGGTTGGCTTTCTTT. The V call is TRBV19, the J call TRBJ1-1; a possible D gene is TRBD1 (5 bases). Germline-derived CDR1 and CDR2 are LNHDA and SQIVND (reference sequence). The V and J ends lost 6 bases and 11 bases respectively, with 13 bases between them. There are 11 residues in the CDR3.

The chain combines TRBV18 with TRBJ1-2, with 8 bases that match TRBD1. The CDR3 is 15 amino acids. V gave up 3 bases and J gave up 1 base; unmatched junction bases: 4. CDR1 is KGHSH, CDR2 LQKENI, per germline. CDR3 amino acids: CASSPLQGDNYGYTF. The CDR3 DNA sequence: TGTGCCAGCTCACCGCTACAGGGGGATAACTATGGCTACACCTTC.

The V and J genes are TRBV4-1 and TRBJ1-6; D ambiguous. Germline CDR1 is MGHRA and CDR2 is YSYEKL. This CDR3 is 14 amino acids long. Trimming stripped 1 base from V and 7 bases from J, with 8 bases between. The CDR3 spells CASSQVPVNSPLHF. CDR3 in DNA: TGCGCCAGCAGCCAAGTGCCAGTAAATTCACCCCTCCACTTT.

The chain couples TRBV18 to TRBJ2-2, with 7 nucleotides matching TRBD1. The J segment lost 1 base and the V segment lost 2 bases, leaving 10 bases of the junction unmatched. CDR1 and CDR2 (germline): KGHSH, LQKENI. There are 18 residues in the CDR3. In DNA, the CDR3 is TGTGCCAGCTCACCAGCCCCCTTGGACAGGCAGAACACCGGGGAGCTGTTTTTT. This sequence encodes CASSPAPLDRQNTGELFF.

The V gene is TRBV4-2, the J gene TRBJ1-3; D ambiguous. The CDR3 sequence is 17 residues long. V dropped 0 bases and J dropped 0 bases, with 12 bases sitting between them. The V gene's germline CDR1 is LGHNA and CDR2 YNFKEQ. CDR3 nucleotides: TGTGCCAGCAGCCAAGATCCGGGGAACCCCTCTGGAAACACCATATATTTT. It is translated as CASSQDPGNPSGNTIYF.

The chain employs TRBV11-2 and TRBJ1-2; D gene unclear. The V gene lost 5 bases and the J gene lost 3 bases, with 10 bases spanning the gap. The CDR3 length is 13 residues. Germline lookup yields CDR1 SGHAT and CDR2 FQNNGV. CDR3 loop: CASSRQEYYGYTF. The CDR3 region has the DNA TGTGCCAGCAGCAGACAAGAATACTATGGCTACACCTTC. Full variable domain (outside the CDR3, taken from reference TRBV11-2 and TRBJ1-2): EAGVAQSPRYKIIEKRQSVAFWCNPISGHATLYWYQQILGQGPKLLIQFQNNGVVDDSQLPKDRFSAERLKGVDSTLKIQPAKLEDSAVYLCASSRQEYYGYTFGSGTRLTVV.

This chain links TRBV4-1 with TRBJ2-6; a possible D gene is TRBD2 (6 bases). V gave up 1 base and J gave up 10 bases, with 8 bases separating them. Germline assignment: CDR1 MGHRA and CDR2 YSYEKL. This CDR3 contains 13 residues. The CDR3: CASSQGGTNVLTF. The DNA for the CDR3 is TGCGCCAGCAGCCAAGGGGGGACTAACGTCCTGACTTTC.

CDR3 nucleotide sequence: TGTGCCAGCAGTAGGGGTTGGGGTCAGCCCCAGCATTTT. Encoded protein: CASSRGWGQPQHF. This chain links TRBV2 with TRBJ1-5, with a weak D call TRBD1 (5 bases). The V gene's germline CDR1 is SNHLY and CDR2 FYNNEI. This CDR3 region has 13 residues. With 5 bases removed from V and 6 bases from J, the gap between germline ends came to 11 bases. The whole variable domain, remainder taken from reference TRBV2 and TRBJ1-5, is EPEVTQTPSHQVTQMGQEVILRCVPISNHLYFYWYRQILGQKVEFLVSFYNNEISEKSEIFDDQFSVERPDGSNFTLKIRSTKLEDSAMYFCASSRGWGQPQHFGDGTRLSIL.

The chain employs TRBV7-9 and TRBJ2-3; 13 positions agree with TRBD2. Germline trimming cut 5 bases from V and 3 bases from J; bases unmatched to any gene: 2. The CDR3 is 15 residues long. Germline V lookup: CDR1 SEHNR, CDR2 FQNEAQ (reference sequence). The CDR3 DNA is TGTGCCAGCAGCGGGACTAGCGGGGTGACAGATACGCAGTATTTT. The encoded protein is CASSGTSGVTDTQYF.

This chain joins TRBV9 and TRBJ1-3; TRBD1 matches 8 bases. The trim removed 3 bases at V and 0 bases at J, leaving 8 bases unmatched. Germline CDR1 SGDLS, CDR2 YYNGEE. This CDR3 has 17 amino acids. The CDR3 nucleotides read TGTGCCAGCAGCGGGGGGACAGGCATGAGCTCTGGAAACACCATATATTTT. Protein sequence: CASSGGTGMSSGNTIYF.

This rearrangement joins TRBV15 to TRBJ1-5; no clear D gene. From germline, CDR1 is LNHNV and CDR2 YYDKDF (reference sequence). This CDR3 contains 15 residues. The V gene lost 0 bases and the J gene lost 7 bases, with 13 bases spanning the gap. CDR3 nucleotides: TGTGCCACCAGCAGAGATGTTGCGGGGATGCAGCCCCAGCATTTT. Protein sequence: CATSRDVAGMQPQHF.

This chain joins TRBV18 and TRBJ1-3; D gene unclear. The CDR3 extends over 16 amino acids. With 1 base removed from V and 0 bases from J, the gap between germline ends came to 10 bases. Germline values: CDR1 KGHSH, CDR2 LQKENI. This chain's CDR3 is CASSPQVRLSGNTIYF. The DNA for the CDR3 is TGTGCCAGCTCACCACAGGTCAGACTCTCTGGAAACACCATATATTTT.

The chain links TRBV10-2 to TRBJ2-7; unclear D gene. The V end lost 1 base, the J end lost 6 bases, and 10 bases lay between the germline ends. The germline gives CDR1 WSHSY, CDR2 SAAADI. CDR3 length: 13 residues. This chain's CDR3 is CASSEYYRLEQYF. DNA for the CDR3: TGCGCCAGCAGTGAGTACTACCGCCTCGAGCAGTACTTC.

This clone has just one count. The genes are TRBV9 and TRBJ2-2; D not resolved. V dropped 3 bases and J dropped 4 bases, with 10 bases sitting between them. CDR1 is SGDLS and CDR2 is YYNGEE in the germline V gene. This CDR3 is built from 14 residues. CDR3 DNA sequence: TGTGCCAGCAGCGCAACGTTAGCCACCGGGGAGCTGTTTTTT. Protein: CASSATLATGELFF.

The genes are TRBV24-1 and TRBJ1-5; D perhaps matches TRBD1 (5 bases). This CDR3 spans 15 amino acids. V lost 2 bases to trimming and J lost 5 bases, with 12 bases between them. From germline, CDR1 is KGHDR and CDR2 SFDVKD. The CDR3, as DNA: TGTGCCACCAGTGATTCCCGTGGGGGGGATCAGCCCCAGCATTTT. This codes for CATSDSRGGDQPQHF.

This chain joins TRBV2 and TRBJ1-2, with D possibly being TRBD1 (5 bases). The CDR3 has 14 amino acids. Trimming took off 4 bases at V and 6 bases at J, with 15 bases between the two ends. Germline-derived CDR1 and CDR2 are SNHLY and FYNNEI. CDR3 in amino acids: CASSVWSREDGYTF. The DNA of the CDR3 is TGTGCCAGCAGTGTATGGTCCAGGGAGGATGGCTACACCTTC.

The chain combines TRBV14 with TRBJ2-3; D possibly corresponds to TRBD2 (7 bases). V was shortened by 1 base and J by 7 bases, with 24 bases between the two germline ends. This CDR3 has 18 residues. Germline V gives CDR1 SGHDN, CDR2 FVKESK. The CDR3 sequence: CASSQVIGGGPQGHTQYF. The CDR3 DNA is TGTGCCAGCAGCCAAGTTATCGGCGGGGGACCCCAGGGGCATACGCAGTATTTT.

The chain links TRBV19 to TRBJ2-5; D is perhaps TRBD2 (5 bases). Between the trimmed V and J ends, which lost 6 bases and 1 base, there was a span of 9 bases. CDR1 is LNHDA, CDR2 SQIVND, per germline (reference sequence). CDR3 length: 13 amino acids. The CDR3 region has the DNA TGTGCCAGTAGGGGCCGGGGCCAAGAGACCCAGTACTTC. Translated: CASRGRGQETQYF. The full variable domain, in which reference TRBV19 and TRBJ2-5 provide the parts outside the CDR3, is DGGITQSPKYLFRKEGQNVTLSCEQNLNHDAMYWYRQDPGQGLRLIYYSQIVNDFQKGDIAEGYSVSREKKESFPLTVTSAQKNPTAFYLCASRGRGQETQYFGPGTRLLVL.

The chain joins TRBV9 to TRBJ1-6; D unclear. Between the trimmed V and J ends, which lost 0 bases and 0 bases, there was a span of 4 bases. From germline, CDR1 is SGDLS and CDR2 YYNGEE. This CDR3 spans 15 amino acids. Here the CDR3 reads CASSVDGSYNSPLHF. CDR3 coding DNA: TGTGCCAGCAGCGTAGACGGCTCCTATAATTCACCCCTCCACTTT. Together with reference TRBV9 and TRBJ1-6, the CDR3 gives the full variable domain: DSGVTQTPKHLITATGQRVTLRCSPRSGDLSVYWYQQSLDQGLQFLIQYYNGEERAKGNILERFSAQQFPDLHSELNLSSLELGDSALYFCASSVDGSYNSPLHFGNGTRLTVT.

This CDR3 is CASSLELAVYNEQFF. CDR3 sequence (DNA): TGTGCCAGCAGCTTAGAACTAGCGGTCTACAATGAGCAGTTCTTC. The chain carries TRBV7-6 and TRBJ2-1; 8 bases fit TRBD2. The V and J ends lost 1 base and 3 bases, in that order; junction bases with no gene match: 2. This CDR3 is built from 15 residues. CDR1 SGHVS and CDR2 FNYEAQ come from the germline V gene. The variable domain in full, completed from reference TRBV7-6 and TRBJ2-1, reads GAGVSQSPRYKVTKRGQDVALRCDPISGHVSLYWYRQALGQGPEFLTYFNYEAQQDKSGLPNDRFSAERPEGSISTLTIQRTEQRDSAMYRCASSLELAVYNEQFFGPGTRLTVL.

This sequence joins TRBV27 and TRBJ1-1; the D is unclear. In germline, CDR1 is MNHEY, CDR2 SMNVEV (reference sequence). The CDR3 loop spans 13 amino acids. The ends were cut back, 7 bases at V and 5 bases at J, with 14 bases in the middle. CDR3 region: CASKLGSGTEAFF. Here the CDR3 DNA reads TGTGCCAGCAAATTAGGCTCGGGGACTGAAGCTTTCTTT.

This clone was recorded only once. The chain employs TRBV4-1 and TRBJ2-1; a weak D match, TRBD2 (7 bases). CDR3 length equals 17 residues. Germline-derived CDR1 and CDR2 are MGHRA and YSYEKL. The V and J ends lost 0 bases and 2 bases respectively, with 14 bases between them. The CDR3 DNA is TGCGCCAGCAGCCAAGATCTTGCGGGGGCAACCTACAATGAGCAGTTCTTC. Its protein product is CASSQDLAGATYNEQFF.

The CDR3 DNA follows: TGTGCCAGCAGCTTAGGCGGGGGTGCCGGGGCCAACGTCCTGACTTTC. Translating gives CASSLGGGAGANVLTF. The chain couples TRBV7-6 to TRBJ2-6, with 7 bases fitting TRBD2. The CDR3 covers 16 residues. The V and J ends lost 1 base and 4 bases, in that order; junction bases with no gene match: 4. Germline CDR1 is SGHVS and CDR2 is FNYEAQ.

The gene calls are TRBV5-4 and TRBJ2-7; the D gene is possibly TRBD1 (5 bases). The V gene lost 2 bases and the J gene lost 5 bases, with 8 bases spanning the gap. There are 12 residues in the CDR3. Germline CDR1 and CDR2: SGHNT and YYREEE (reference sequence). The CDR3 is CASSLGQNEQYF. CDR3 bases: TGTGCCAGCAGCTTAGGACAAAACGAGCAGTACTTC.

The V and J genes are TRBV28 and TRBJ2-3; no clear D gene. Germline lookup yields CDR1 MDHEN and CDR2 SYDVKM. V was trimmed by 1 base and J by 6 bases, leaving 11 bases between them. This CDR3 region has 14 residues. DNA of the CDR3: TGTGCCAGCAGTTTATCCCCCTCTACCGATACGCAGTATTTT. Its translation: CASSLSPSTDTQYF.

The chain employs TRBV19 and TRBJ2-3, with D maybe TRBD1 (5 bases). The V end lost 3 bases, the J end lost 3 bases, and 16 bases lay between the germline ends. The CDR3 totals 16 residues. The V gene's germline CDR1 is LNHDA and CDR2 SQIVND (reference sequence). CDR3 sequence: CASSMGQGVGTDTQYF. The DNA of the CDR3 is TGTGCCAGTAGTATGGGCCAGGGTGTGGGGACAGATACGCAGTATTTT. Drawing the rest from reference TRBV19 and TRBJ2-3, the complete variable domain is DGGITQSPKYLFRKEGQNVTLSCEQNLNHDAMYWYRQDPGQGLRLIYYSQIVNDFQKGDIAEGYSVSREKKESFPLTVTSAQKNPTAFYLCASSMGQGVGTDTQYFGPGTRLTVL.